This section outlines one T cell receptor beta chain sequence together with its context. Original methodology: How many nucleated cells were present was estimated from reference gene primer amplification. Method: immunoSEQ multiplex PCR; TCRdb's copy keeps in-frame clones and lacks some. V and J calls and clone size are those listed in that table; D and trimming were worked out from the DNA. The sample gives under 200,000 clones, approximately 84% of which show up once; around 5.4% is in the top ten. The source of the sample is a study of blood T cell repertoires in COVID-19. Study overall: Material from acute and convalescent COVID-19 was sourced from the United States, Italy and Spain. The cDNA or gDNA used as material had been derived from T cells, B-cell-depleted T cells, or PBMCs.

CDR1 and CDR2 from the germline V gene are SGHTS and YDEGEE. CDR3 length: 15 amino acids. V was pared by 1 base and J by 1 base, with 10 bases between. The Seattle site enrolled patients during active infection and followed them longitudinally. Source material: peripheral blood. The TCR originated in a woman between 45 and 60 years old with COVID-19, enrolled during active disease. The rearrangement links TRBV5-8 to TRBJ2-3; no firm D call. The CDR3 DNA sequence: TGTGCCAGCAGCTTGCGGGTCTTGGGCACAGATACGCAGTATTTT. Translating it yields CASSLRVLGTDTQYF.